One and the same sample provided the 29 T cell receptor beta chains below, sequenced in a study of cytotoxic CD8 clonotypes in ibrutinib-treated CLL. Sequencing used immunoSEQ multiplex PCR; TCRdb keeps in-frame clones, though not all of them. The table includes approximately 100,000 clones, roughly four fifths detected once. The sample here was PBMCs, taken after 24 months of ibrutinib treatment. Receptors were obtained from a human donor with chronic lymphocytic leukemia.

V gene TRBV4-1 combines with J gene TRBJ2-1, with no clear D. Per germline, CDR1 MGHRA and CDR2 YSYEKL. There are 15 residues in the CDR3. V lost 4 bases and J 9 bases, leaving 19 bases between the germline ends. The CDR3 protein is CASSLEELRTAEQFF. The CDR3, as DNA: TGCGCCAGCAGCCTAGAGGAGCTCAGAACGGCTGAGCAGTTCTTC.

V and J are TRBV7-2 and TRBJ1-2; the D is unclear. The V end lost 5 bases, the J end lost 0 bases, and 13 bases lay between the germline ends. CDR1 is SGHTA and CDR2 is FQGNSA in the germline V gene. The CDR3 covers 15 residues. The CDR3 DNA reads as TGTGCCAGCAGCGCCGGTCCCCAAGCTAACTATGGCTACACCTTC. It is translated as CASSAGPQANYGYTF.

In this sample, this clone turned up once. The genes are TRBV19 and TRBJ2-2; 8 bases agree with TRBD1. CDR1 is LNHDA and CDR2 is SQIVND in the germline V gene (reference sequence). The length of the CDR3 is 14 residues. The trim removed 4 bases at V and 5 bases at J, leaving 3 bases unmatched. The CDR3 coding sequence is TGTGCCAGTAGTAGGAACAGGGGGACCGGGGAGCTGTTTTTT. Translation: CASSRNRGTGELFF.

The genes are TRBV7-9 and TRBJ2-5; the match to TRBD1 covers 7 bases. The V segment lost 4 bases and the J segment 7 bases; nucleotides outside the gene matches: 0. The CDR3 has 11 amino acids. In germline, CDR1 is SEHNR, CDR2 FQNEAQ (reference sequence). CDR3 sequence (DNA): TGTGCCAGCAGCTCAGGGGGGACCCAGTACTTC. This gives the protein CASSSGGTQYF.

The chain joins TRBV20-1 to TRBJ2-7; D is possibly TRBD2 (5 bases). V lost 0 bases, J lost 11 bases, and 11 bases lay in between. The length of the CDR3 is 11 residues. Germline V gene data show CDR1 as DFQATT and CDR2 as SNEGSKA (reference sequence). In DNA, the CDR3 is TGCAGTGCTAGAGATCTTATGGAGGAGTACTTC. Encoded protein: CSARDLMEEYF.

This clone was seen more than once but under ten times. The chain couples TRBV27 to TRBJ1-3; no firm D call. V was trimmed by 6 bases and J by 2 bases, leaving 11 bases between them. CDR3 length equals 14 residues. The V gene's germline CDR1 is MNHEY and CDR2 SMNVEV (reference sequence). The CDR3 sequence: CASSPHGAGNTIYF. CDR3 nucleotides: TGTGCCAGCAGCCCCCACGGGGCTGGAAACACCATATATTTT.

The J gene is TRBJ1-5, the V gene TRBV10-2, with no clear D. Germline V gene sequence: CDR1 WSHSY, CDR2 SAAADI. The CDR3 consists of 14 residues. The V gene lost 5 bases and the J gene lost 0 bases, with 8 bases spanning the gap. The CDR3, as DNA: TGCGCCAGCAGTCATGACCTTAGCAATCAGCCCCAGCATTTT. Its translation: CASSHDLSNQPQHF.

This clone was observed a few times. Here the CDR3 DNA reads TGCGCCAGCAGCTTGGTAGGGAACGAGCAGTACTTC. Translating it yields CASSLVGNEQYF. The chain links TRBV5-1 to TRBJ2-7; D not certain. Trimming left V 0 bases short and J 5 bases short, with 6 bases between. Germline V gene lookup returns CDR1 SGHRS and CDR2 YFSETQ. This CDR3 has 12 amino acids.

The V call is TRBV5-4, the J call TRBJ2-5; D tentatively fits TRBD1 or TRBD2 (5 bases each). The CDR3 spans 16 residues. Trimming removed 4 bases from V and 3 bases from J, with 19 bases in between. Germline lookup yields CDR1 SGHNT and CDR2 YYREEE (reference sequence). CDR3 amino acids: CASSPGAVGREETQYF. The CDR3 nucleotides are TGTGCCAGCAGCCCCGGGGCAGTCGGGCGGGAAGAGACCCAGTACTTC.

This chain connects TRBV11-1 to TRBJ2-1; 11 positions agree with TRBD2. CDR1 and CDR2 from the germline V gene are SGHAT and FQDESV (reference sequence). The CDR3 length is 15 residues. With 2 bases clipped from V and 8 bases from J, the junction kept 5 bases outside the gene matches. The chain's CDR3 is CASSLTSGSVYEQFF. The CDR3 DNA follows: TGTGCCAGCAGCTTAACTAGCGGGAGCGTCTATGAGCAGTTCTTC.

V and J are TRBV5-5 and TRBJ2-3, with TRBD2 as a possible D gene (6 bases). This CDR3 contains 16 residues. Trimming stripped 6 bases from V and 5 bases from J, with 22 bases between. Germline values: CDR1 SGHKS, CDR2 YYEKEE (reference sequence). Written as DNA, the CDR3 is TGTGCCAGCACCCAACCCTGGGGGGTTCTCGGAGATACGCAGTATTTT. Translating gives CASTQPWGVLGDTQYF.

V is TRBV27 and J is TRBJ2-7; D is ambiguous. The CDR3 sequence is 11 residues long. Germline V gene sequence: CDR1 MNHEY, CDR2 SMNVEV (reference sequence). Between the trimmed V and J ends, which lost 5 bases and 5 bases, there was a span of 7 bases. The CDR3 region is CASSDGHEQYF. The CDR3 nucleotides read TGTGCCAGCAGTGATGGACACGAGCAGTACTTC.

Only a few counts were recorded for this clone. The genes are TRBV5-1 and TRBJ2-7; D might be TRBD1 or TRBD2, each matching 5 bases. CDR1 is SGHRS, CDR2 YFSETQ, per germline. The CDR3 runs 15 residues. Trimming left V 0 bases short and J 4 bases short, with 14 bases between. The CDR3 DNA is TGCGCCAGCAGCTTGGTTCCGGGGACGACGTACGAGCAGTACTTC. This gives the protein CASSLVPGTTYEQYF.

The chain recombines TRBV29-1 with TRBJ2-1; D unresolved. CDR1 is SQVTM, CDR2 ANQGSEA, per germline. The CDR3 is 13 amino acids. The V end was cut by 5 bases, the J end by 0 bases, with 8 bases between. CDR3 DNA sequence: TGCAGCGTTTGCCTGACCTCCTACAATGAGCAGTTCTTC. Protein sequence: CSVCLTSYNEQFF.

This CDR3 is CASRRGTSGIQETQYF. In nucleotides, the CDR3 is TGCGCCAGCAGGAGAGGGACTAGCGGGATTCAAGAGACCCAGTACTTC. The gene calls are TRBV4-1 and TRBJ2-5; 13 nucleotides align to TRBD2. J lost 2 bases, V lost 6 bases, and 6 bases had no gene match. The CDR3 consists of 16 residues. Germline CDR1 is MGHRA and CDR2 is YSYEKL.

The chain is built from TRBV6-1 and TRBJ2-7, with D uncertain. Germline CDR1 is MNHNS and CDR2 is SASEGT. This CDR3 has 11 amino acids. Trimming stripped 10 bases from V and 7 bases from J, with 14 bases between. The CDR3 sequence: CATGPPQEQYF. The CDR3, as DNA: TGTGCCACTGGGCCCCCCCAGGAGCAGTACTTC.

This clone occurred a few times. The same CDR3 also results from other DNA sequences found in this sample. CDR3 coding DNA: TGTGCCAGCAGCCCGGGTATAGTCCCTCAGCCCCAGCATTTT. This sequence encodes CASSPGIVPQPQHF. The chain has TRBV7-2 and TRBJ1-5; D gene uncertain. The germline V gene encodes CDR1 SGHTA and CDR2 FQGNSA. The CDR3 extends over 14 amino acids. Trimming pared 5 bases from V and 6 bases from J, leaving 14 bases between.

CDR3 coding DNA: TGTGCCAGCAGCCAAGGCGATACTAGCCGTTACAATGAGCAGTTCTTC. This encodes CASSQGDTSRYNEQFF. V is TRBV4-2 and J is TRBJ2-1, with D possibly being TRBD2 (6 bases). Trimming removed 1 base from V and 4 bases from J, with 14 bases in between. The CDR3 is 16 amino acids. The germline CDR1 and CDR2 sequences are LGHNA and YNFKEQ.

This clone showed up just once. The V gene is TRBV4-2, the J gene TRBJ1-5; D is possibly TRBD1 (5 bases). V lost 0 bases to trimming and J lost 4 bases, with 13 bases between them. The CDR3 loop spans 16 amino acids. Germline V gives CDR1 LGHNA, CDR2 YNFKEQ. CDR3 DNA sequence: TGTGCCAGCAGCCAAGATTTTCAGGGTGTTAATCAGCCCCAGCATTTT. Its protein is CASSQDFQGVNQPQHF.

The V and J genes are TRBV4-3 and TRBJ2-3; TRBD2 aligns across 8 bases. Unmatched junction bases numbered 6, after V lost 0 bases and J lost 4 bases. The CDR3 runs to 16 residues. Germline CDR1 and CDR2: LGHNA and YSLEER. The CDR3 DNA follows: TGCGCCAGCAGCCAAGATGCGGCGGGGGGATCAGATACGCAGTATTTT. Protein product: CASSQDAAGGSDTQYF.

V gene TRBV10-3 combines with J gene TRBJ2-1; 9 bases match TRBD1. The CDR3 covers 14 residues. With 4 bases clipped from V and 6 bases from J, the junction kept 4 bases outside the gene matches. Germline lookup yields CDR1 ENHRY and CDR2 SYGVKD. The CDR3 nucleotides are TGTGCCATCAGTGGGGACAGGGATGCCAATGAGCAGTTCTTC. This encodes CAISGDRDANEQFF.

This clone was recorded once. The chain carries TRBV19 and TRBJ2-2, with D uncertain. CDR1 LNHDA and CDR2 SQIVND come from the germline V gene (reference sequence). Trimming pared 4 bases from V and 4 bases from J, leaving 13 bases between. The length of the CDR3 is 15 residues. CDR3 nucleotides: TGTGCCAGTAGTACCTTCGACACGATCACCGGGGAGCTGTTTTTT. Its translation: CASSTFDTITGELFF.

A word on this clone: The identical CDR3 is also encoded by other nucleotide sequences in the sample. The genes are TRBV11-3 and TRBJ1-1; possibly TRBD1 for D (5 bases). Germline values: CDR1 SGHNT, CDR2 YENEEA. With 5 bases removed from V and 3 bases from J, the gap between germline ends came to 10 bases. CDR3 length equals 13 residues. The CDR3 reads CASSPDTDTEAFF. CDR3 sequence (DNA): TGTGCCAGCAGCCCGGACACAGACACTGAAGCTTTCTTT.

The V gene is TRBV4-1, the J gene TRBJ2-2, with TRBD2 matching 7 bases. Germline CDR1 reads MGHRA; CDR2 reads YSYEKL. The V segment lost 1 base and the J segment 0 bases; nucleotides outside the gene matches: 2. The CDR3 is made up of 16 amino acids. CDR3 sequence: CASSQVGLSNTGELFF. The CDR3 nucleotides are TGCGCCAGCAGCCAAGTGGGACTATCGAACACCGGGGAGCTGTTTTTT.

The chain is built from TRBV11-2 and TRBJ2-2, with 8 bases identical to TRBD1. Germline CDR1 SGHAT, CDR2 FQNNGV. V dropped 1 base and J dropped 2; count of bases not matched to a gene: 9. The CDR3 totals 18 residues. CDR3 coding DNA: TGTGCCAGCAGCTTAGCAGGGGGCGCTTTCGGTAACACCGGGGAGCTGTTTTTT. Translation: CASSLAGGAFGNTGELFF.

This clone turned up a few times. The rearrangement links TRBV25-1 to TRBJ1-2; D might be TRBD1 (5 bases). The V gene's germline CDR1 is MGHDK and CDR2 SYGVNS. This CDR3 has 13 amino acids. Trimming pared 3 bases from V and 6 bases from J, leaving 11 bases between. For the CDR3, the DNA is TGTGCCAGCAGTGACGCAGGGAGCCATGGCTACACCTTC. It yields the protein CASSDAGSHGYTF.

This clone was observed a handful of times. The chain couples TRBV11-3 to TRBJ2-3, with D possibly matching TRBD1 (6 bases). The V gene lost 5 bases and the J gene lost 5 bases, with 11 bases spanning the gap. The CDR3 is made up of 13 amino acids. Germline assignment: CDR1 SGHNT and CDR2 YENEEA. The CDR3 region is CASSGGPEDTQYF. Written as DNA, the CDR3 is TGTGCCAGCAGCGGGGGCCCAGAAGATACGCAGTATTTT.

The genes are TRBV13 and TRBJ2-3, with D unresolved. Trimming shortened V by 6 bases and J by 6 bases, and 10 bases separated the two germline ends. From germline, CDR1 is PRHDT and CDR2 FYEKMQ (reference sequence). CDR3 length: 12 residues. The CDR3 DNA is TGTGCCAGCAGGTCGATTTCGGATACGCAGTATTTT. Its translation: CASRSISDTQYF.

V usage is TRBV7-6 and J usage is TRBJ1-1; 7 bases match TRBD1. This CDR3 spans 13 amino acids. Germline V gene sequence: CDR1 SGHVS, CDR2 FNYEAQ. With V trimmed by 5 bases and J by 5 bases, 5 bases remained unmatched. The CDR3 DNA is TGTGCCAGCAGCCTCTCGACAGGGACTGAAGCTTTCTTT. Translating gives CASSLSTGTEAFF.